The clone carrying this T cell receptor (beta chain) was found many times. The antigen remains undetermined. V lost 4 bases and J lost 3; bases outside the gene matches: 7. The germline CDR1 and CDR2 sequences are SGHRS and YFSETQ. The CDR3 spans 14 residues. One entry per CDR3 protein results from TCRdb running MiXCR on the 5' RACE reads. Found here are around 480,000 distinct CDR3 sequences, roughly an eighth of them singletons; the top ten hold approximately 1%. These data come from a study of identical twins. General study findings and limits: Zero-insertion analyses were open to partial confounding by invariant MAIT and iNKT cells.

The sample also formed part of further work on yellow fever vaccine responses in identical twins.

The TCR comes from a woman between 18 and 29 years old in good health. The rearrangement joins TRBV5-1 to TRBJ2-7; TRBD2 agrees at 7 bases. The sequencing input was CD4+ T cells sorted from blood. CDR3 sequence reads: CASSPNRGVYEQYF. Here the CDR3 DNA reads TGCGCCAGCAGCCCCAATCGGGGGGTCTACGAGCAGTACTTC.